One T cell receptor beta chain is described in this entry. Its antigen is as yet unknown. CDR1 and CDR2 (germline): MNHEY, SMNVEV (reference sequence). Trimming took 6 bases from V and 5 from J, leaving 14 bases between them. CDR3 length: 14 residues. Described time point: patch test 1, 2 weeks after DPC sensitization. Treatment in this sample: therapeutic diphenylcyclopropenone sensitization with weekly scalp DPC. People who gave samples had alopecia, were 18 to 70 years old, and were suitable for DPC. Individual cDNA molecules received unique molecular identifiers in the library. Via MiXCR, TCRdb re-called the RACE reads, giving one row per CDR3 protein. The sample holds some 400,000 distinct CDR3 sequences; roughly 4.8% are singletons and the top ten take approximately 2.5%. The sample belongs to a study of human T cells and chemical hapten exposure. Study overall: Subjects had 2% DPC placed on roughly 2 cm by roughly 2 cm of upper inner arm skin for sensitization.

Overall study findings and caveats: Donors in the study had alopecia, meaning their immune response may differ from healthy people's.

The sequence was obtained from a woman in her forties or fifties with alopecia areata. Some clones in this sample may be carry-over from other donors' samples. The genes are TRBV27 and TRBJ2-1, with a possible D match to TRBD2 (6 bases). The input for sequencing was whole blood, taken in connection with sensitization to the hapten diphenylcyclopropenone (DPC). CDR3 sequence: CASRHGGRNNEQFF. CDR3 nucleotide sequence: TGTGCCAGCAGACACGGGGGACGGAACAATGAGCAGTTCTTC.